This T cell receptor (beta chain) was observed in a study of T-cell reconstitution after alpha-beta-depleted transplantation in children. The study's findings and limits: After transplant, high TCRbeta diversity at day 60 in some patients arose from surviving recipient T cells and thymic progenitors. One year after transplant, T-cell counts and diversity came mostly from newly produced T cells.

A word on this clonotype: Its target is unknown.

Germline values: CDR1 SGHRS, CDR2 YFSETQ. V was cut by 3 bases and J by 6 bases, with 9 bases left in between. This CDR3 comprises 13 residues. Construction of the TCRbeta library involved unique molecular identifiers. MiXCR, applied by TCRdb to the PCR reads, yields one record per CDR3 protein. The sample shows about 900,000 distinct CDR3 sequences, 25% to 35% of them seen only once. V and J are TRBV5-1 and TRBJ2-2; D is unclear. This specimen was PBMCs, mostly from graft donor cells, taken 360 days after TCRalphabeta/CD19-depleted stem cell transplant. This clonotype was obtained from a boy younger than two who had a stem cell transplant for SCID, so the T cells may come from the graft donor. In nucleotides, the CDR3 is TGCGCCAGCAGCTCGGACGTTCCCGGGGAGCTGTTTTTT. It codes for CASSSDVPGELFF. Full variable domain (missing parts from reference TRBV5-1 and TRBJ2-2): KAGVTQTPRYLIKTRGQQVTLSCSPISGHRSVSWYQQTPGQGLQFLFEYFSETQRNKGNFPGRFSGRQFSNSRSEMNVSTLELGDSALYLCASSSDVPGELFFGEGSRLTVL.